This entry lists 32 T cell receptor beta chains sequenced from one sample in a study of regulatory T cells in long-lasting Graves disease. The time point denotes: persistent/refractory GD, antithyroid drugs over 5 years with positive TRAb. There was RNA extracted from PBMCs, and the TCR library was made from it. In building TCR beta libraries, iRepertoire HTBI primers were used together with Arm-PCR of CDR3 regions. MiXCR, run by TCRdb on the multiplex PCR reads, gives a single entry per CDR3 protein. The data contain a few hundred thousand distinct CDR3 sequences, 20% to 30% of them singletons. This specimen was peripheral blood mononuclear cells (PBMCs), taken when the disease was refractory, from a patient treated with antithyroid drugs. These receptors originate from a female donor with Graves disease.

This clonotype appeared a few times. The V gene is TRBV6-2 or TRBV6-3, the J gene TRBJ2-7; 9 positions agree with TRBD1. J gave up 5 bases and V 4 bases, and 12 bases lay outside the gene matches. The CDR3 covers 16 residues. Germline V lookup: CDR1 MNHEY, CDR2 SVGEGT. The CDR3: CASSLGAGQGGHEQYF. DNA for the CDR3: TGTGCCAGCAGTTTAGGCGCGGGACAGGGTGGCCACGAGCAGTACTTC.

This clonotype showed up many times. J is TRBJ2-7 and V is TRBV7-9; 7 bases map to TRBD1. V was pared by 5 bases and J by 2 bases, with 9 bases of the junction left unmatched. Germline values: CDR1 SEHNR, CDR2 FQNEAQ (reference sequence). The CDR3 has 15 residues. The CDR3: CASSPRTGVAYEQYF. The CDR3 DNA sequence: TGTGCCAGCAGCCCAAGAACAGGGGTGGCCTACGAGCAGTACTTC.

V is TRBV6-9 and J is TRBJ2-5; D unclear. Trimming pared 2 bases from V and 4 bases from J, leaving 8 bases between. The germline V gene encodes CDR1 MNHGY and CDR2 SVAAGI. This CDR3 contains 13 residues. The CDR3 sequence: CASSYRLRETQYF. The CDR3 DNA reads TGTGCCAGCAGTTATCGCCTAAGAGAGACCCAGTACTTC.

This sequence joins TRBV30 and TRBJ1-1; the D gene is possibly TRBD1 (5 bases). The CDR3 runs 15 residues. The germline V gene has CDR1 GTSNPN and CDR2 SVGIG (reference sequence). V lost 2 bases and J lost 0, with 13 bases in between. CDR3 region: CAWSSTGTVNTEAFF. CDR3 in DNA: TGTGCCTGGAGTTCCACCGGGACGGTGAACACTGAAGCTTTCTTT.

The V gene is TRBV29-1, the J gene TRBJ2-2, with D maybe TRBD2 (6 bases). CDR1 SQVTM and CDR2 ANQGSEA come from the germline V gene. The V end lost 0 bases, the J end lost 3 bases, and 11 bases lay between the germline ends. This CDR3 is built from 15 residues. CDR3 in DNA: TGCAGCGTTGAAGATCGTGGAGGGGACACCGGGGAGCTGTTTTTT. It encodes CSVEDRGGDTGELFF.

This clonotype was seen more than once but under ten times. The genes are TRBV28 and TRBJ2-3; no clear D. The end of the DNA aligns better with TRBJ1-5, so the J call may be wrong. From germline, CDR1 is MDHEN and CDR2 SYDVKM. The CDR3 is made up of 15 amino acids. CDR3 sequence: CASSLYGPSTDTQHF. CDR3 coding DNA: TGTGCCAGCAGTTTATACGGGCCGAGCACAGATACGCAGCATTTT.

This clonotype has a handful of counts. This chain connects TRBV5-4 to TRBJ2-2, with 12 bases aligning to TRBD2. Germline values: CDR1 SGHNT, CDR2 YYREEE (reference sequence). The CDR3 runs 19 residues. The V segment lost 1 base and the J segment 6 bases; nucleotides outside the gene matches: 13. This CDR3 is CASSLSRTFSSGRAGELFF. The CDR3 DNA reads TGTGCCAGCAGCTTGTCGAGGACATTTTCTAGCGGGAGGGCCGGGGAGCTGTTTTTT.

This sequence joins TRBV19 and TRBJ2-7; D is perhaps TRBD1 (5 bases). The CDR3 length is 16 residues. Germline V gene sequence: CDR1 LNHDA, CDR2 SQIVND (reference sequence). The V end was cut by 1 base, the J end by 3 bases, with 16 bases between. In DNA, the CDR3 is TGTGCCAGTAGTATAGTAGCCTTGGGGCGAAACTACGAGCAGTACTTC. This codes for CASSIVALGRNYEQYF.

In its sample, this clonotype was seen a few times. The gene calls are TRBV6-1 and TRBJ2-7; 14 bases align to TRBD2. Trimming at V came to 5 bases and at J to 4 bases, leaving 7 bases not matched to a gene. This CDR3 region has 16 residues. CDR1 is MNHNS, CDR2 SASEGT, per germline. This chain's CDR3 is CASSKTSGRASYEQYF. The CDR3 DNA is TGTGCCAGCAGTAAGACTAGCGGGAGGGCCTCGTACGAGCAGTACTTC.

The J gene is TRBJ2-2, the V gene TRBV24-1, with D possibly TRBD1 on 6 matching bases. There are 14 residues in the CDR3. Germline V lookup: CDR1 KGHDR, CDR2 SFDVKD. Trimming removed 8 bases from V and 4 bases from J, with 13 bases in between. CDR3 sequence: CATTDSFGTGELFF. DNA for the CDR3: TGTGCCACCACGGACAGCTTTGGCACCGGGGAGCTGTTTTTT.

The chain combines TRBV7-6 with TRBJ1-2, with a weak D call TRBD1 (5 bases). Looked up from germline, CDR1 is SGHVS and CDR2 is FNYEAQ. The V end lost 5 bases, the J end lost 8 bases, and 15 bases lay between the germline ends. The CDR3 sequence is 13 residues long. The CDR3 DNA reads TGTGCCAGCAGCCCCCGGCGGGGCGGCGGCTACACCTTC. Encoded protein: CASSPRRGGGYTF.

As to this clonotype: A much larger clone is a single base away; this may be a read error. CDR3 nucleotide sequence: TGCAGTGCTAGTGCTCAGTCCCGTTTGTCCTACGAGCAGTACTTC. This translates into CSASAQSRLSYEQYF. J is TRBJ2-7 and V is TRBV20-1; D is unresolved. CDR1 and CDR2 (germline): DFQATT, SNEGSKA (reference sequence). V was cut by 3 bases and J by 1 base, with 16 bases left in between. There are 15 residues in the CDR3.

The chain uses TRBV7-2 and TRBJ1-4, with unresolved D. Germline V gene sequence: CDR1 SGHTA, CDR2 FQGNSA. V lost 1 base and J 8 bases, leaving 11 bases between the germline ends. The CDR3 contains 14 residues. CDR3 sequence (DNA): TGTGCCAGCAGCTTAGGGTTAGCCACAGAAAAACTGTTTTTT. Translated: CASSLGLATEKLFF.

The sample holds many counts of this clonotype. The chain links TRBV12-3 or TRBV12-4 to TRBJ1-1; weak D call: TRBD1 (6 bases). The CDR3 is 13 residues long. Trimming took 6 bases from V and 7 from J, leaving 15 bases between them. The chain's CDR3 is CASSPYRVHEAFF. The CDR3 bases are TGTGCCAGCAGCCCCTACAGGGTACATGAAGCTTTCTTT.

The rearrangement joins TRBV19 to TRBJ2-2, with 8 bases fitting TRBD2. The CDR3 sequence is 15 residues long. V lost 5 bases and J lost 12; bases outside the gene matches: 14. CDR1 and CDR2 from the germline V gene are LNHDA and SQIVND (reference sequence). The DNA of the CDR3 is TGTGCCAGTAGTCCCTTTTTCGGCGGGAGGTCGCAGCTGTTTTTT. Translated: CASSPFFGGRSQLFF.

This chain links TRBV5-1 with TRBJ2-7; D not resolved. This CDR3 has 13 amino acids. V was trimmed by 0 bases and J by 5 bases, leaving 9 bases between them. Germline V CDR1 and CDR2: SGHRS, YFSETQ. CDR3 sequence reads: CASSLAGKNEQYF. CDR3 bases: TGCGCCAGCAGCTTGGCCGGAAAAAACGAGCAGTACTTC.

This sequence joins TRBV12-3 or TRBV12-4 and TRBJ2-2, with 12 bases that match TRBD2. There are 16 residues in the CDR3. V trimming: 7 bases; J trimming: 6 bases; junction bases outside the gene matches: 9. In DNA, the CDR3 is TGTGCCAGCACCCCGACTAGCGGGAGTTCCTCCGGGGAGCTGTTTTTT. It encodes CASTPTSGSSSGELFF.

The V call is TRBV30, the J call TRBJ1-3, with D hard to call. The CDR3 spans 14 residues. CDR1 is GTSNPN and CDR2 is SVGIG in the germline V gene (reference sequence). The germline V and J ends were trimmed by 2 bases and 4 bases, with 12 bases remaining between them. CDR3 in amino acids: CAWSTDTEGNTIYF. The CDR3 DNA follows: TGTGCCTGGAGTACCGATACAGAAGGAAACACCATATATTTT.

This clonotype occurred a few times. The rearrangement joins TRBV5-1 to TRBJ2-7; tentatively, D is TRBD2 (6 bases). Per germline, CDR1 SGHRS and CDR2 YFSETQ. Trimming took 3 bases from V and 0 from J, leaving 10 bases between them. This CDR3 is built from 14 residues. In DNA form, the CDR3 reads TGCGCCAGCAGCTCTACGGGGGTCTCCTACGAGCAGTACTTC. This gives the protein CASSSTGVSYEQYF.

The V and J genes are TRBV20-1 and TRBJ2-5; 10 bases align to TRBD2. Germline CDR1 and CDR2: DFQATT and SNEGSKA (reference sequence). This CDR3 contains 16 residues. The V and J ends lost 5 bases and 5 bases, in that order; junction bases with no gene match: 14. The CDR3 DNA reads TGCAGTGCTCGGAGCCCAAGCGGGAGGGCCAGTGAGACCCAGTACTTC. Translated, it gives CSARSPSGRASETQYF.

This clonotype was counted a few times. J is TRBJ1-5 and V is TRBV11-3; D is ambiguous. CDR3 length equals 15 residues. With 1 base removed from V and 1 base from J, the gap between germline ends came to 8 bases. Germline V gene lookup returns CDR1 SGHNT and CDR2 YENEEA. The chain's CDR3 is CASSLANKSNQPQHF. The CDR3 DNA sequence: TGTGCCAGCAGCTTAGCCAATAAGAGCAATCAGCCCCAGCATTTT.

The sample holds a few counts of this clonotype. The CDR3 nucleotides are TGTGCCAGCAGCTTAGCGGGAGTCGGGGAAAAACTGTTTTTT. It codes for CASSLAGVGEKLFF. The gene calls are TRBV13 and TRBJ1-4; D gene ambiguous. V was cut by 1 base and J by 8 bases, with 11 bases left in between. The CDR3 runs 14 residues. The germline V gene has CDR1 PRHDT and CDR2 FYEKMQ (reference sequence).

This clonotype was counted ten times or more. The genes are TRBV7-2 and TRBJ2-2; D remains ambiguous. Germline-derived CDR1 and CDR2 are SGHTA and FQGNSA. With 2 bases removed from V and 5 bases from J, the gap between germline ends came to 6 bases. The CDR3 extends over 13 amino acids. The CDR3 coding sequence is TGTGCCAGCAGCTTAATGAGGACCGGGGAGCTGTTTTTT. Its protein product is CASSLMRTGELFF.

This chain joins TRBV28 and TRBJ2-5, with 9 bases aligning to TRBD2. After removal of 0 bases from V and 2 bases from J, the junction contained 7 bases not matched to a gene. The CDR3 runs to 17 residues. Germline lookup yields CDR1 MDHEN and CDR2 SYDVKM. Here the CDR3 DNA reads TGTGCCAGCAGTTTATGGGATAGCGGGAGATATCAAGAGACCCAGTACTTC. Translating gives CASSLWDSGRYQETQYF.

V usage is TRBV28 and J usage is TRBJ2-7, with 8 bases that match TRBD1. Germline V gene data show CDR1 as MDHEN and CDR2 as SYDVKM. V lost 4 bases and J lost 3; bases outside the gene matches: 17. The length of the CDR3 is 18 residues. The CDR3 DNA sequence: TGTGCCAGCAGTTCCCCAGAAGACAGGGGATTCGGGGACTACGAGCAGTACTTC. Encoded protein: CASSSPEDRGFGDYEQYF.

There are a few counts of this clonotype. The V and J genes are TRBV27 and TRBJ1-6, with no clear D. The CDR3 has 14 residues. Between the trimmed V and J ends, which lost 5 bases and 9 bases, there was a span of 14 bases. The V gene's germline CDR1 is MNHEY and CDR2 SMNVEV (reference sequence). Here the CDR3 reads CASSPFGTSSPLHF. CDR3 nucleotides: TGTGCCAGCAGTCCTTTCGGAACGAGTTCACCCCTCCACTTT.

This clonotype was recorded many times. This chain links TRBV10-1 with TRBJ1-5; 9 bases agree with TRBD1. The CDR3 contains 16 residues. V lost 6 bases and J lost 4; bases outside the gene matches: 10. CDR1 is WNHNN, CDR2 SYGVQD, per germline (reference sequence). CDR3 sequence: CASRPNRGQRNQPQHF. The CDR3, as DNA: TGCGCCAGCAGACCCAACAGGGGGCAAAGGAATCAGCCCCAGCATTTT.

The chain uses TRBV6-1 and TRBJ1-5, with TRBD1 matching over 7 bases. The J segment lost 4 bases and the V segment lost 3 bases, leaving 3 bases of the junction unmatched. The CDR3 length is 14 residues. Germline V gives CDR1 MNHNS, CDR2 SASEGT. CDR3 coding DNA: TGTGCCAGCAGTGAGACAGGGCCAAATCAGCCCCAGCATTTT. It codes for CASSETGPNQPQHF.

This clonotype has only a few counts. The CDR3 nucleotides read TGTGCCAGCAGTTACGGCCGGAGATACGAGCAGTACTTC. Its protein product is CASSYGRRYEQYF. The J gene is TRBJ2-7, the V gene TRBV6-2 or TRBV6-3, with D uncertain. The length of the CDR3 is 13 residues. Trimming shortened V by 2 bases and J by 4 bases, and 9 bases separated the two germline ends. The germline V gene encodes CDR1 MNHEY and CDR2 SVGEGT.

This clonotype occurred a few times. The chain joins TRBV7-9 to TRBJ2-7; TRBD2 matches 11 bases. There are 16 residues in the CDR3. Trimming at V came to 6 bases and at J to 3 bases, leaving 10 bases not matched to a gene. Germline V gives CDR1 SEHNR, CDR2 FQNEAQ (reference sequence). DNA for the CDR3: TGTGCCAGCAGTCCCATTGGGGGGACTAGCGGCTACGAGCAGTACTTC. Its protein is CASSPIGGTSGYEQYF.

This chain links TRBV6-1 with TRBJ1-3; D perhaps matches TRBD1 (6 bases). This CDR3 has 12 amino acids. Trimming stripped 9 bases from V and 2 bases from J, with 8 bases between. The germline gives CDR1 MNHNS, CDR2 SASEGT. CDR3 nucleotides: TGTGCCAGTAAGGGGGCTGGAAACACCATATATTTT. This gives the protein CASKGAGNTIYF.

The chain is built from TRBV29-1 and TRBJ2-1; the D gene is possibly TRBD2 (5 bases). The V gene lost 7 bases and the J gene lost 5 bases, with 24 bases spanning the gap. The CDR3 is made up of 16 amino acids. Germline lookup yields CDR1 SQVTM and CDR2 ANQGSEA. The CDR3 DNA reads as TGCAGCGCTCTCCACCTCCGCCAGCGGAGAAACAATGAGCAGTTCTTC. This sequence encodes CSALHLRQRRNNEQFF.